This T cell receptor (beta chain) stems from a study of OX40 agonist ivuxolimab in advanced cancers. Study summary: Patients were treated with intravenous ivuxolimab, dosed at 0.01 to 10 mg/kg and infused every 2 weeks. Averaging around 60 years in age, with a range of about 20 to 90, the cohort was approximately 83% male. Study-level points and caveats: At 0.1 to 3.0 mg/kg, CD4+ and CD8+ blood T cells expanded clonally by week 6.

TCRdb's copy holds only in-frame clones and misses some; the assay was immunoSEQ multiplex PCR. The sample has over 15,000 clones, 82% seen once. To note about this clone: The antigen remains unidentified. The junction differs from germline at one of its ends, possibly a read error.

This CDR3 has 13 residues. Germline values: CDR1 SGHTA, CDR2 FQGTGA. The chain recombines TRBV7-3 with TRBJ1-1; D is undetermined. The TCR sequence derives from an adult with an advanced solid tumor such as melanoma, head and neck, liver or kidney cancer. The sequencing used CD4+ or CD8+ T cells sorted from blood, collected in a trial of the OX40 agonist ivuxolimab. CDR3 nucleotides: TGTGCCAGCAGCCTAACACAGAACACTGAAGCTTTCTTT. Translation gives CASSLTQNTEAFF.